One and the same sample provided the 2 T cell receptor beta chains below, sequenced in a study of shared clonotypes between healthy human individuals. Sequenced by immunoSEQ multiplex PCR; TCRdb stores in-frame clones only, minus some. The repertoire holds some 2,000,000 clones, about 95% seen once, with roughly 1% in the top ten. Naive-designated CD8 cells lacked CD45RO, were positively enriched for CCR7, and omitted terminally differentiated effector memory CD45RA+ cells. Sequenced: naive CD8+ T cells sorted from blood. The receptor source for this set is a man aged 18-30 years in good health.

This chain connects TRBV5-1 to TRBJ2-7; no firm D call. CDR1 and CDR2 from the germline V gene are SGHRS and YFSETQ. The V end lost 0 bases, the J end lost 5 bases, and 18 bases lay between the germline ends. The CDR3 loop spans 16 amino acids. The chain's CDR3 is CASSLVAGFGLNEQYF. CDR3 DNA: TGCGCCAGCAGCTTGGTCGCCGGCTTTGGTTTGAACGAGCAGTACTTC.

With respect to this clone: The sample contains more than one DNA sequence encoding this CDR3. The chain recombines TRBV27 with TRBJ2-5, with 12 bases fitting TRBD2. V lost 5 bases to trimming and J lost 1 base; unmatched junction nucleotides: 5. The germline V gene encodes CDR1 MNHEY and CDR2 SMNVEV (reference sequence). The CDR3 is 16 amino acids. CDR3 protein: CASSAWTSGTQETQYF. In nucleotides, the CDR3 is TGTGCCAGCAGTGCCTGGACTAGCGGGACCCAAGAGACCCAGTACTTC.